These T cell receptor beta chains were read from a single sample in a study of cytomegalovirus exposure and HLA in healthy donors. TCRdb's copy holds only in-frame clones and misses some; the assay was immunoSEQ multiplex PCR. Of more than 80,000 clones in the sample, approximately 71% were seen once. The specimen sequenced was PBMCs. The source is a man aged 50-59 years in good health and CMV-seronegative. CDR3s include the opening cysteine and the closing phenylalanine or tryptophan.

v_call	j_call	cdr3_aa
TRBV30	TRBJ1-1	CAWIQIPGQLNTEAFF
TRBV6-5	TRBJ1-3	CASKLGGTNTIYF
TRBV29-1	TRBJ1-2	CSVVQGALYGYTF
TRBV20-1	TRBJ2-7	CSARSRVEQYF
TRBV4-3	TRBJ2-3	CASSQTSTDTQYF
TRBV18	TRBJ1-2	CASSPQFPGHGYGYTF
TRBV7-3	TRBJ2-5	CASSPPGETQYF
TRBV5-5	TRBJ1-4	CASGGQGATNEKLFF
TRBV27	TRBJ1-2	CASSFRRGPIYGYTF
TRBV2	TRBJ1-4	CASRSGTGDEKLFF
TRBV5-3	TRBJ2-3	CARGSVRGSTDTQYF
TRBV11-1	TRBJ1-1	CASSLTLNTEAFF
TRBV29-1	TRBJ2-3	CSVERAAVGDTQYF
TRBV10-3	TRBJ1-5	CAIRQEGSNQPQHF
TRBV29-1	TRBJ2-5	CSVSTASRAGETQYF
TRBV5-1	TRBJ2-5	CASSSRLGETQYF
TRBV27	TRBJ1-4	CASSLSPVATNEKLFF
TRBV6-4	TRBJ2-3	CASSGTSGGTDTQYF
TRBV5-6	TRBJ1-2	CASSWGVANYGYTF
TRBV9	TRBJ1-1	CASSVGQGQGMNTEAFF
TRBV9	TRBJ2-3	CASSVGERDLGVDTQYF
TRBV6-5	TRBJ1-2	CASRAGTSSYGYTF
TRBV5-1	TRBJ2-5	CASSLEFSGYQETQYF
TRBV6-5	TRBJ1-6	CASSRGTGTSPLHF
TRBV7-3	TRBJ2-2	CASSLAGESTGELFF
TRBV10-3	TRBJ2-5	CAISDNRGQETQYF
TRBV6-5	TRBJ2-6	CASSFMGANVLTF
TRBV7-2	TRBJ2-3	CASSFSGRIDTQYF
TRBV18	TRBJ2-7	CASSRKTDRGGEQYF
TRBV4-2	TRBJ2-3	CASSQGGQYGTPQYTDTQYF
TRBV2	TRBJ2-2	CASRLTRGFGELFF
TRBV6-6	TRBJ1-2	CASSYLGRKANYGYTF
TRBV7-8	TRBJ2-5	CASSQGSWGRPETQYF
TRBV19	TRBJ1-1	CASSIFRGFSDLNTEAFF
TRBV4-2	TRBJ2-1	CASSQETGESYNEQFF
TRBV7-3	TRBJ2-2	CASSLVVEAGELFF
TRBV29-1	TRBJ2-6	CSVGDRFSSSGANVLTF
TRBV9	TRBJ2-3	CASSAASTDTQYF
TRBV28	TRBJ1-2	CASSLLRGWGTGEFGYTF
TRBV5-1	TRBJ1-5	CASSRGDSNQPQHF
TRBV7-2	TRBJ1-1	CASSLALGTARPAFF
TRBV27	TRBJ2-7	CASSFGSGRGSYEQYF